A selection of T cell receptor beta chains follows, all from one sample in a study of OX40 agonist ivuxolimab in advanced cancers. Repertoires were generated with immunoSEQ multiplex PCR, while TCRdb's copy carries only in-frame clones and drops some. The sample includes roughly 100,000 clones, 95% to 97% of them seen just once. The sequenced sample was CD4+ or CD8+ T cells sorted from blood, obtained in a trial of the OX40 agonist ivuxolimab. These receptors were taken from an adult with an advanced solid tumor such as melanoma, head and neck, liver or kidney cancer. Both conserved end residues are part of each CDR3. The D gene is left open where the match is weak. Size tells how often a clone was seen (once, few, many) or the class of an expanded clone, and some rows leave it out.

j_gene | d_gene | abundance | v_gene | CDR3nt | CDR3aa
TRBJ2-1 | . | . | TRBV28 | TGTGCCAGCAGTAGAACTAGCTCCCATGAGCAGTTCTTC | CASSRTSSHEQFF
TRBJ2-2 | . | . | TRBV7-2 | TGTGCCAGCAGCTTACCACAGGTAAACACCGGGGAGCTGTTTTTT | CASSLPQVNTGELFF
TRBJ2-1 | . | . | TRBV5-8 | TGTGCCAGCAGCTTGACCCCGAGCTCCTACAATGAGCAGTTCTTC | CASSLTPSSYNEQFF
TRBJ1-2 | TRBD1 | . | TRBV5-6 | TGTGCCAGCAGCGACGGGACAGACCCCTACACCTTC | CASSDGTDPYTF
TRBJ2-5 | TRBD1 | . | TRBV11-3 | TGTGCCAGCAGCTCACGACCCCCGGACAGGGTGGGAGCCCAAGAGACCCAGTACTTC | CASSSRPPDRVGAQETQYF
TRBJ2-5 | TRBD2 | . | TRBV7-2 | TGTGCCAGCAGCTTAGACGGAAGCGGGAGGGCCCTCGGGGAGACCCAGTACTTC | CASSLDGSGRALGETQYF
TRBJ2-1 | TRBD2 | once | TRBV7-9 | TGTGCCAGCAGCCCCCTTAGCGGGGTCTACAATGAGCAGTTCTTC | CASSPLSGVYNEQFF
TRBJ2-7 | TRBD1 | . | TRBV15 | TGTGCCACCAGCAGAGATAGGACAGGGGGAACCTACTCCTACGAGCAGTACTTC | CATSRDRTGGTYSYEQYF
TRBJ1-5 | . | . | TRBV29-1 | TGCAGCGCCGCGGACGGGGGGCCGAATCAGCCCCAGCATTTT | CSAADGGPNQPQHF
TRBJ2-7 | . | . | TRBV19 | TGTGCCAGTAGTATGGGCTCATCAGTAGCCGAGCAGTACTTC | CASSMGSSVAEQYF
TRBJ2-7 | . | . | TRBV6-4 | TGTGCCAGCAGTGACTCGAGCCAGGGAGTCAACGAGCAGTACTTC | CASSDSSQGVNEQYF
TRBJ2-2 | TRBD2 | . | TRBV9 | TGTGCCAGCAGCGATCCTAGCGGGGGGGCCGATACCGGGGAGCTGTTTTTT | CASSDPSGGADTGELFF
TRBJ1-2 | TRBD1 | once | TRBV28 | TGTGCCAGCAGTTTATTCGGGGAGGGGGCGAAGGGCTACACCTTC | CASSLFGEGAKGYTF
TRBJ1-4 | . | . | TRBV4-3 | TGCGCCAGCAGCCAAGATCATGAAAAACTGTTTTTT | CASSQDHEKLFF